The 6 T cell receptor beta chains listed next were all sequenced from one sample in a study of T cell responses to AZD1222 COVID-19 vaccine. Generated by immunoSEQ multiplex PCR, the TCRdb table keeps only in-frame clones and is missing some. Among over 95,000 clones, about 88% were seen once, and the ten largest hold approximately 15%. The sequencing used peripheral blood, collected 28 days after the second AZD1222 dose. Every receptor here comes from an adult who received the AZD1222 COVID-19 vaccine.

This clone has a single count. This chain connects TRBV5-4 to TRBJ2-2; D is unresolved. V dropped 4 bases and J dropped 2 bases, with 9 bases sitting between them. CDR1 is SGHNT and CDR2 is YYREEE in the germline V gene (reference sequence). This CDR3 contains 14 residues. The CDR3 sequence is CASSPSRNTGELFF. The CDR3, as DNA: TGTGCCAGCAGCCCCTCAAGAAACACCGGGGAGCTGTTTTTT.

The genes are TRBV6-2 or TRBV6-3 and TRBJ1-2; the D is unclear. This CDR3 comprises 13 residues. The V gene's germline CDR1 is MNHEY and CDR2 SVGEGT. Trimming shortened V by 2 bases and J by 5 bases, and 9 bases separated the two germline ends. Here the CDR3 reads CASSYHRIYGYTF. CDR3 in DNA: TGTGCCAGCAGTTACCACAGAATATATGGCTACACCTTC.

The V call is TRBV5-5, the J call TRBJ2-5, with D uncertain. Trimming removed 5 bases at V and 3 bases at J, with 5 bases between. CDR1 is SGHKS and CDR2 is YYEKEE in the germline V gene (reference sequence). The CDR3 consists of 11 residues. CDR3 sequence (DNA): TGTGCCAGCAGAGGAGAAGAGACCCAGTACTTC. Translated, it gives CASRGEETQYF.

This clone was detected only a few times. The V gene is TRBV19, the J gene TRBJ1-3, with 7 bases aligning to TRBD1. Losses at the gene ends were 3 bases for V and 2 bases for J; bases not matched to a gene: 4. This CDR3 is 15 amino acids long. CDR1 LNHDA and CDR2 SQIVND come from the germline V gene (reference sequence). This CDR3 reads CASSITGEAGNTIYF. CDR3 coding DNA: TGTGCCAGTAGTATTACAGGGGAGGCTGGAAACACCATATATTTT. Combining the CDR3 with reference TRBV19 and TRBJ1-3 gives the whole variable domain DGGITQSPKYLFRKEGQNVTLSCEQNLNHDAMYWYRQDPGQGLRLIYYSQIVNDFQKGDIAEGYSVSREKKESFPLTVTSAQKNPTAFYLCASSITGEAGNTIYFGEGSWLTVV.

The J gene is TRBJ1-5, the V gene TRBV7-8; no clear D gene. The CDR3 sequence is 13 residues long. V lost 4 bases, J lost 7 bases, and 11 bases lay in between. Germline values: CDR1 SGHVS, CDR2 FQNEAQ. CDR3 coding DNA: TGTGCCAGCAGCTCCAGGACGGGACAGCCCCAGCATTTT. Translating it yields CASSSRTGQPQHF.

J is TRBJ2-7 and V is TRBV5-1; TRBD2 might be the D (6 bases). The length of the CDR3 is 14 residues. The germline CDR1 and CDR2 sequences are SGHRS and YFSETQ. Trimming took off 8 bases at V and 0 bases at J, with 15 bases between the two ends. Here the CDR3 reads CASSMEGSSYEQYF. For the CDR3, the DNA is TGCGCCAGTTCGATGGAGGGGAGCTCCTACGAGCAGTACTTC.